These 30 T cell receptor beta chains came from one sample sequenced in a study of beta chain features in type 1 diabetes. Isolated RNA was reverse transcribed in full, so expressed TCRB transcripts were sequenced. TCRdb's table, derived via immunoSEQ multiplex PCR, lists solely in-frame clones and lacks some. Among 150,000 to 200,000 clones listed, roughly 60% were seen once. Overall study results and limits: Type 1 diabetes patients had TCRB CDR3s that were shorter (moderately but significantly so) in all four CD4+ subsets.

Their antigens remain unidentified. Sequenced sample: naive CD4+ T cells from blood. Source of these receptors: a man aged 25-40 years with type 1 diabetes.

CDR3 bases: TGTGCCAGCAGCGTTGGGACAGGGGGCGACTATGGCTACACCTTC. It encodes CASSVGTGGDYGYTF. The rearrangement links TRBV9 to TRBJ1-2, with 12 bases matching TRBD1. The length of the CDR3 is 15 residues. Germline CDR1 and CDR2: SGDLS and YYNGEE. V lost 2 bases and J lost 3; bases outside the gene matches: 2.

The rearrangement links TRBV7-9 to TRBJ1-1; the D is unclear. The V gene lost 5 bases and the J gene lost 1 base, with 11 bases spanning the gap. The CDR3 runs 14 residues. Germline V gene sequence: CDR1 SEHNR, CDR2 FQNEAQ (reference sequence). CDR3 amino acids: CASSLDNSNTEAFF. In DNA, the CDR3 is TGTGCCAGCAGCCTAGACAATTCGAACACTGAAGCTTTCTTT.

This clone has only a few counts. Other DNA sequences in the sample encode the same CDR3. The chain links TRBV29-1 to TRBJ2-5; no clear D gene. The CDR3 covers 10 residues. CDR1 and CDR2 from the germline V gene are SQVTM and ANQGSEA. V dropped 4 bases and J dropped 5 bases, with 5 bases sitting between them. CDR3 loop: CSVAGETQYF. CDR3 DNA sequence: TGCAGCGTTGCCGGGGAGACCCAGTACTTC.

This chain's CDR3 is CASSPLRGLSPLHF. The DNA for the CDR3 is TGTGCCAGCAGCCCCCTCAGGGGTCTGTCACCCCTCCACTTT. V is TRBV7-2 and J is TRBJ1-6; possibly TRBD1 for D (6 bases). V lost 5 bases and J lost 10, with 15 bases in between. The CDR3 totals 14 residues. Germline V gene data show CDR1 as SGHTA and CDR2 as FQGNSA.

This clone was found a few times. The gene calls are TRBV30 and TRBJ2-1; 8 bases match TRBD1. Germline assignment: CDR1 GTSNPN and CDR2 SVGIG (reference sequence). Unmatched junction bases numbered 5, after V lost 0 bases and J lost 1 base. The length of the CDR3 is 16 residues. The CDR3 nucleotides read TGTGCCTGGAGTGTACTTCGGACAGGGTCCTACAATGAGCAGTTCTTC. Translated, it gives CAWSVLRTGSYNEQFF.

The chain combines TRBV28 with TRBJ2-5, with D unclear. V shed 5 bases and J shed 7 bases, with 11 bases lying between them. The CDR3 has 12 residues. The germline V gene encodes CDR1 MDHEN and CDR2 SYDVKM. The CDR3 spells CASSGVMVTQYF. As DNA, the CDR3 is TGTGCCAGCAGTGGGGTGATGGTGACCCAGTACTTC.

This clone has just a few counts. V usage is TRBV29-1 and J usage is TRBJ1-1; a weak D match, TRBD1 (6 bases). Germline V lookup: CDR1 SQVTM, CDR2 ANQGSEA. Trimming took off 7 bases at V and 7 bases at J, with 22 bases between the two ends. The CDR3 covers 14 residues. The CDR3 bases are TGCAGCGCCCGGGGGCAGGGGACCTCACTTGAAGCTTTCTTT. It encodes CSARGQGTSLEAFF.

The chain combines TRBV7-2 with TRBJ2-1; 9 bases agree with TRBD2. Per germline, CDR1 SGHTA and CDR2 FQGNSA. The CDR3 sequence is 17 residues long. V trimming: 5 bases; J trimming: 0 bases; junction bases outside the gene matches: 8. The CDR3 region has the DNA TGTGCCAGCAGCCTTAGGACTAGCGTGAGCTCCTACAATGAGCAGTTCTTC. Its protein is CASSLRTSVSSYNEQFF.

The V and J genes are TRBV5-6 and TRBJ2-1; D not resolved. CDR1 and CDR2 from the germline V gene are SGHDT and YYEEEE. This CDR3 comprises 12 residues. The ends were cut back, 0 bases at V and 6 bases at J, with 4 bases in the middle. CDR3 protein: CASSLAGNEQFF. CDR3 DNA sequence: TGTGCCAGCAGCTTGGCGGGCAATGAGCAGTTCTTC.

This clone appeared a few times. The V call is TRBV28, the J call TRBJ2-1, with 7 bases fitting TRBD1. J gave up 6 bases and V 6 bases, and 11 bases lay outside the gene matches. CDR3 length equals 15 residues. Per germline, CDR1 MDHEN and CDR2 SYDVKM. The CDR3 sequence: CASRPRQGIGNEQFF. The CDR3 bases are TGTGCCAGCAGACCTCGACAGGGTATAGGCAATGAGCAGTTCTTC.

To note about this clone: Germline and junction disagree at one end, which may indicate a read error. The rearrangement joins TRBV7-7 to TRBJ2-3, with D perhaps given as TRBD1 or TRBD2 (6 bases each). Germline values: CDR1 SSHAT, CDR2 FNYEAQ (reference sequence). The CDR3 covers 13 residues. The CDR3 sequence is CASSSGGADTQYF. The CDR3 nucleotides read TGTGCTAGCAGCTCCGGGGGCGCAGATACGCAGTATTTT.

This clone was counted only a few times. The chain uses TRBV29-1 and TRBJ2-1; 10 bases map to TRBD2. Per the germline V gene, CDR1 is SQVTM and CDR2 is ANQGSEA. Unmatched junction bases numbered 1, after V lost 3 bases and J lost 5 bases. This CDR3 has 13 residues. The CDR3: CSVDLAGDNEQFF. CDR3 nucleotides: TGCAGCGTTGACCTAGCGGGGGACAATGAGCAGTTCTTC.

V gene TRBV30 combines with J gene TRBJ2-7; 9 bases are shared with TRBD1. Germline CDR1 reads GTSNPN; CDR2 reads SVGIG (reference sequence). There are 16 residues in the CDR3. V trimming: 2 bases; J trimming: 5 bases; junction bases outside the gene matches: 13. CDR3 loop: CAWSPGYRGQGDEQYF. In nucleotides, the CDR3 is TGTGCCTGGAGTCCCGGATACAGGGGGCAAGGGGACGAGCAGTACTTC.

V and J are TRBV7-9 and TRBJ1-6; 9 nucleotides line up with TRBD1. The CDR3 covers 15 residues. Germline lookup yields CDR1 SEHNR and CDR2 FQNEAQ (reference sequence). V was pared by 4 bases and J by 8 bases, with 6 bases of the junction left unmatched. The CDR3 sequence is CASSYPTGGDSPLHF. The DNA of the CDR3 is TGTGCCAGCAGCTACCCGACAGGGGGAGATTCACCCCTCCACTTT.

This clone was seen a single time. The CDR3 sequence: CAISESPAGGYTF. CDR3 sequence (DNA): TGTGCCATCAGTGAGTCCCCAGCGGGTGGCTACACCTTC. The rearrangement uses TRBV10-3 and TRBJ1-2, with D hard to call. Germline assignment: CDR1 ENHRY and CDR2 SYGVKD. The CDR3 consists of 13 residues. V was pared by 0 bases and J by 7 bases, with 9 bases between.

This clone was detected once. This sample includes further DNA sequences coding for the same CDR3. The CDR3 DNA reads as TGTGCCAGCAGCCCGGGAGAGACCCAGTACTTC. It specifies CASSPGETQYF. The gene calls are TRBV7-2 and TRBJ2-5; no clear D. V was pared by 5 bases and J by 4 bases, with 5 bases between. Germline CDR1 reads SGHTA; CDR2 reads FQGNSA. The CDR3 is 11 amino acids. The full variable domain, rest sourced from reference TRBV7-2 and TRBJ2-5, is GAGVSQSPSNKVTEKGKDVELRCDPISGHTALYWYRQSLGQGLEFLIYFQGNSAPDKSGLPSDRFSAERTGGSVSTLTIQRTQQEDSAVYLCASSPGETQYFGPGTRLLVL.

The chain joins TRBV18 to TRBJ2-1; 8 nucleotides agree with TRBD1. The germline CDR1 and CDR2 sequences are KGHSH and LQKENI. V lost 2 bases to trimming and J lost 6 bases; unmatched junction nucleotides: 6. The CDR3 is 15 residues long. The CDR3 protein is CASSPGTGQSNEQFF. CDR3 nucleotide sequence: TGTGCCAGCTCACCAGGGACAGGCCAAAGCAATGAGCAGTTCTTC. Supplemented by reference TRBV18 and TRBJ2-1, the full variable domain reads NAGVMQNPRHLVRRRGQEARLRCSPMKGHSHVYWYRQLPEEGLKFMVYLQKENIIDESGMPKERFSAEFPKEGPSILRIQQVVRGDSAAYFCASSPGTGQSNEQFFGPGTRLTVL.

The chain links TRBV12-5 to TRBJ1-5; possible D gene TRBD1, 5 bases. Germline V gives CDR1 LGHNT, CDR2 FRNRAP. CDR3 size: 17 residues. V was clipped by 0 bases and J by 7 bases, with 19 bases between them. The CDR3 sequence is CASGLVPKAQGQQPQHF. The CDR3 coding sequence is TGTGCTAGTGGTTTGGTACCTAAGGCGCAGGGTCAACAGCCCCAGCATTTT.

The chain has TRBV9 and TRBJ2-2; D is undetermined. The CDR3 is 16 amino acids. The germline V gene has CDR1 SGDLS and CDR2 YYNGEE. With 0 bases removed from V and 3 bases from J, the gap between germline ends came to 12 bases. This CDR3 is CASSVEDQSHTGELFF. The DNA of the CDR3 is TGTGCCAGCAGCGTAGAGGATCAAAGCCACACCGGGGAGCTGTTTTTT.

V is TRBV4-3 and J is TRBJ2-1; perhaps TRBD2 as D (6 bases). V lost 0 bases and J lost 2, with 14 bases in between. Germline V gene sequence: CDR1 LGHNA, CDR2 YSLEER. The CDR3 has 17 residues. CDR3 coding DNA: TGCGCCAGCAGCCAAGATCGGGCTAGCGCAACCTACAATGAGCAGTTCTTC. This sequence encodes CASSQDRASATYNEQFF.

This clone was seen only a few times. The chain has TRBV15 and TRBJ2-1; a weak D match, TRBD1 (6 bases). Germline CDR1 LNHNV, CDR2 YYDKDF (reference sequence). Deletions cut 3 bases from V and 2 bases from J, with 14 bases between. The CDR3 has 16 amino acids. Here the CDR3 reads CATSSLAGDAYNEQFF. CDR3 DNA sequence: TGTGCCACCAGCAGTTTGGCAGGGGATGCCTACAATGAGCAGTTCTTC.

V is TRBV9 and J is TRBJ2-5; 9 nucleotides line up with TRBD2. V trimming: 0 bases; J trimming: 7 bases; junction bases outside the gene matches: 10. The CDR3 consists of 16 residues. The germline V gene has CDR1 SGDLS and CDR2 YYNGEE. The CDR3 loop is CASSVALAGTSGTQYF. For the CDR3, the DNA is TGTGCCAGCAGCGTAGCGCTAGCGGGGACAAGCGGGACCCAGTACTTC.

This chain links TRBV6-5 with TRBJ2-1, with 9 bases aligning to TRBD2. Germline V lookup: CDR1 MNHEY, CDR2 SVGAGI. Trimming took 8 bases from V and 5 from J; bases not matched to a gene: 7. The CDR3 totals 14 residues. CDR3 DNA sequence: TGTGCCAGCGCTAGGACTAGCGAGAACAATGAGCAGTTCTTC. It encodes CASARTSENNEQFF.

The count of this clone is one. CDR3 in DNA: TGTGCCAGCACCCCAGTAGGGATAAGCACAGATACGCAGTATTTT. Protein sequence: CASTPVGISTDTQYF. The genes are TRBV7-2 and TRBJ2-3; D not certain. This CDR3 contains 15 residues. V shed 7 bases and J shed 0 bases, with 14 bases lying between them. Looked up from germline, CDR1 is SGHTA and CDR2 is FQGNSA. Full variable domain (rest looked up from reference TRBV7-2 and TRBJ2-3): GAGVSQSPSNKVTEKGKDVELRCDPISGHTALYWYRQSLGQGLEFLIYFQGNSAPDKSGLPSDRFSAERTGGSVSTLTIQRTQQEDSAVYLCASTPVGISTDTQYFGPGTRLTVL.

The V call is TRBV30, the J call TRBJ2-5; maybe TRBD2 (6 bases). V was pared by 4 bases and J by 2 bases, with 14 bases between. Looked up from germline, CDR1 is GTSNPN and CDR2 is SVGIG (reference sequence). This CDR3 is 14 amino acids long. The CDR3, as DNA: TGTGCCTGGACCGGGACTCTCGTACAAGAGACCCAGTACTTC. Encoded protein: CAWTGTLVQETQYF.

V and J are TRBV30 and TRBJ1-4; TRBD1 aligns across 7 bases. Per the germline V gene, CDR1 is GTSNPN and CDR2 is SVGIG (reference sequence). V trimming: 8 bases; J trimming: 5 bases; junction bases outside the gene matches: 5. The CDR3 is made up of 12 amino acids. The CDR3, as DNA: TGTGCCGGACCGGGACAGAATGAAAAACTGTTTTTT. Encoded protein: CAGPGQNEKLFF.

The V and J genes are TRBV10-3 and TRBJ2-3, with 9 nucleotides matching TRBD1. Trimming removed 10 bases from V and 2 bases from J; junction bases left unmatched: 4. This CDR3 comprises 13 residues. Looked up from germline, CDR1 is ENHRY and CDR2 is SYGVKD. DNA for the CDR3: TGTGCCACCCGGACAGGGGCCACAGATACGCAGTATTTT. Protein: CATRTGATDTQYF.

The rearrangement joins TRBV5-6 to TRBJ1-2; D remains unclear. Germline V gene lookup returns CDR1 SGHDT and CDR2 YYEEEE. The CDR3 consists of 12 residues. Trimming took off 1 base at V and 8 bases at J, with 9 bases between the two ends. The CDR3 sequence is CASSLTPMGYTF. The CDR3 DNA reads as TGTGCCAGCAGCTTGACCCCGATGGGCTACACCTTC.

V is TRBV18 and J is TRBJ2-7; TRBD2 might be the D (6 bases). CDR1 is KGHSH, CDR2 LQKENI, per germline. V shed 0 bases and J shed 2 bases, with 14 bases lying between them. This CDR3 has 16 amino acids. The CDR3 is CASSPPAGGGTYEQYF. The CDR3 DNA sequence: TGTGCCAGCTCACCACCGGCCGGGGGTGGGACCTACGAGCAGTACTTC.

Comments on this clone: Other DNA variants within this sample encode the same CDR3. V usage is TRBV20-1 and J usage is TRBJ2-3; D ambiguous. V was cut by 1 base and J by 6 bases, with 5 bases left in between. The CDR3 is 11 residues long. Germline V gene data show CDR1 as DFQATT and CDR2 as SNEGSKA (reference sequence). The CDR3 DNA sequence: TGCAGTGCTAGAGCCGAGGATACGCAGTATTTT. This sequence encodes CSARAEDTQYF.